The 25 T cell receptor beta chains listed next were all sequenced from one sample in a study of blood T cells in healthy people across ages. A second PCR, run for about 7 to 11 cycles, used a sample-barcoded 5' primer plus a J-beta primer mix. TCRdb ran MiXCR on the 5' RACE reads and lists one entry per CDR3 protein. The data contain under 1,100,000 distinct CDR3 sequences, almost 25% of them singletons. The sample also formed part of further work on T cells of mothers and their children.

The sequencing sample was made of blood. These receptors came from a girl aged 2 to 9 in good health.

This clonotype has a handful of counts. The V gene is TRBV4-3, the J gene TRBJ2-1; 10 nucleotides line up with TRBD2. The CDR3 is 16 residues long. The germline V gene has CDR1 LGHNA and CDR2 YSLEER. J lost 7 bases, V lost 3 bases, and 9 bases had no gene match. The CDR3 region has the DNA TGCGCCAGCAGCCATGCAAGCGGGGGGGCCTTGAATGAGCAGTTCTTC. Translating it yields CASSHASGGALNEQFF.

In this sample, this clonotype turned up a few times. V gene TRBV29-1 combines with J gene TRBJ2-5, with D perhaps matching TRBD2 (6 bases). The germline V gene encodes CDR1 SQVTM and CDR2 ANQGSEA. CDR3 length: 15 amino acids. V lost 4 bases to trimming and J lost 2 bases, with 17 bases between them. The CDR3 loop is CSVGTGTSYQETQYF. Here the CDR3 DNA reads TGCAGCGTTGGGACCGGGACTTCCTATCAAGAGACCCAGTACTTC.

This CDR3 is CASSSQLTSPYF. The CDR3 bases are TGTGCCAGCAGCTCCCAACTGACTAGTCCGTACTTC. This rearrangement joins TRBV7-2 to TRBJ2-7; D perhaps matches TRBD2 (6 bases). The CDR3 runs 12 residues. Looked up from germline, CDR1 is SGHTA and CDR2 is FQGNSA. Trimming stripped 4 bases from V and 12 bases from J, with 16 bases between.

This chain links TRBV18 with TRBJ1-1; no firm D call. The CDR3 totals 15 residues. Trimming took off 3 bases at V and 3 bases at J, with 14 bases between the two ends. CDR1 and CDR2 (germline): KGHSH, LQKENI. As DNA, the CDR3 is TGTGCCAGCTCACCCCTTGATGACGGGGACACTGAAGCTTTCTTT. This translates into CASSPLDDGDTEAFF.

The rearrangement links TRBV6-2 or TRBV6-3 to TRBJ1-1; 7 bases line up with TRBD1. CDR1 is MNHEY and CDR2 is SVGEGT in the germline V gene. The CDR3 consists of 13 residues. The junction had 12 bases not matched to a gene; V was cut back by 6 bases and J by 11 bases. The CDR3: CASSATGDRAAFF. The CDR3, as DNA: TGTGCCAGCAGCGCTACAGGGGATAGGGCTGCTTTCTTT.

Details on this clonotype: One end of the junction varies from germline; a read error may be responsible. CDR3 nucleotides: TGTGCCAGCAGCTTAGAGACAGCAAAATCCAAAAACATTGAGTACTTC. Its translation: CASSLETAKSKNIEYF. This rearrangement joins TRBV7-2 to TRBJ2-4, with D possibly TRBD1 on 5 matching bases. The CDR3 is 16 residues long. CDR1 is SGHTA, CDR2 FQGNSA, per germline. Looking up the rest from reference TRBV7-2 and TRBJ2-4 gives the full variable domain: GAGVSQSPSNKVTEKGKDVELRCDPISGHTALYWYRQSLGQGLEFLIYFQGNSAPDKSGLPSDRFSAERTGGSVSTLTIQRTQQEDSAVYLCASSLETAKSKNIEYFGAGTRLSVL.

This clonotype showed up just a few times. This chain uses TRBV10-3 with TRBJ2-2; D remains ambiguous. Deletions cut 0 bases from V and 3 bases from J, with 5 bases between. Germline CDR1 ENHRY, CDR2 SYGVKD. The CDR3 totals 14 residues. CDR3 loop: CAISESWDTGELFF. The CDR3 DNA is TGTGCCATCAGTGAGTCGTGGGACACCGGGGAGCTGTTTTTT.

The chain is built from TRBV10-3 and TRBJ1-2; TRBD1 matches at 7 bases. This CDR3 contains 15 residues. CDR1 and CDR2 (germline): ENHRY, SYGVKD. V trimming: 3 bases; J trimming: 4 bases; junction bases outside the gene matches: 8. For the CDR3, the DNA is TGTGCCATCAGTGAACAGGGGAGTCTTCTCTATGGCTACACCTTC. Its translation is CAISEQGSLLYGYTF.

V gene TRBV3-1 combines with J gene TRBJ1-1; no clear D gene. The length of the CDR3 is 14 residues. V gave up 5 bases and J gave up 7 bases, with 17 bases separating them. Germline loops: CDR1 LGHDT, CDR2 YNNKEL (reference sequence). This chain's CDR3 is CASSESRTKVEAFF. Written as DNA, the CDR3 is TGTGCCAGCAGCGAGTCCCGAACTAAGGTTGAAGCTTTCTTT.

This sequence joins TRBV2 and TRBJ2-3, with D uncertain. Germline CDR1 is SNHLY and CDR2 is FYNNEI. V lost 7 bases, J lost 2 bases, and 10 bases lay in between. CDR3 size: 13 residues. The chain's CDR3 is CASIGRYTDTQYF. The CDR3 DNA reads as TGTGCCAGCATTGGGCGGTACACAGATACGCAGTATTTT.

This clonotype has just a few counts. This chain joins TRBV29-1 and TRBJ2-7; TRBD1 matches 8 bases. Germline values: CDR1 SQVTM, CDR2 ANQGSEA. V shed 2 bases and J 6 bases; nucleotides not matched to a gene: 15. The CDR3 loop spans 16 amino acids. CDR3 nucleotides: TGCAGCGTTGAAATGATGCCGGACAGGGCAATTCGCGAGCAGTACTTC. Its protein is CSVEMMPDRAIREQYF.

CDR3 sequence: CASSENILAGNTYEQYF. The DNA for the CDR3 is TGTGCCAGCAGCGAAAATATCTTAGCGGGAAATACCTACGAGCAGTACTTC. This chain joins TRBV3-1 and TRBJ2-7; 8 bases are shared with TRBD2. Per the germline V gene, CDR1 is LGHDT and CDR2 is YNNKEL (reference sequence). The V segment lost 5 bases and the J segment 2 bases; nucleotides outside the gene matches: 14. The CDR3 is 17 amino acids.

The rearrangement joins TRBV12-3 or TRBV12-4 to TRBJ1-1; D gene unclear. The V gene lost 0 bases and the J gene lost 3 bases, with 8 bases spanning the gap. The CDR3 covers 14 residues. CDR3 nucleotides: TGTGCCAGCAGTTTAGCGCGAAGGTACACTGAAGCTTTCTTT. It encodes CASSLARRYTEAFF.

The gene calls are TRBV20-1 and TRBJ2-7, with 12 bases that match TRBD2. This CDR3 contains 20 residues. V lost 0 bases and J lost 2; bases outside the gene matches: 17. Germline V CDR1 and CDR2: DFQATT, SNEGSKA (reference sequence). The CDR3, as DNA: TGCAGTGCTAGAGATCGTAGGGGACTAGCGGGCATTCCCGGGGCCTACGAGCAGTACTTC. This sequence encodes CSARDRRGLAGIPGAYEQYF.

CDR3 loop: CASSQFEDFGRTDTQYF. The CDR3 DNA is TGTGCCAGCAGCCAATTCGAGGACTTTGGACGCACAGATACGCAGTATTTT. The chain joins TRBV27 to TRBJ2-3; the D gene is possibly TRBD2 (5 bases). This CDR3 is 17 amino acids long. Looked up from germline, CDR1 is MNHEY and CDR2 is SMNVEV (reference sequence). Between the trimmed V and J ends, which lost 6 bases and 1 base, there was a span of 20 bases.

The rearrangement uses TRBV7-6 and TRBJ1-3; 9 bases match TRBD1. Germline-derived CDR1 and CDR2 are SGHVS and FNYEAQ. This CDR3 is 16 amino acids long. Trimming removed 2 bases from V and 9 bases from J; junction bases left unmatched: 11. The CDR3 region is CASSLYRDRDGSTIYF. For the CDR3, the DNA is TGTGCCAGCAGCTTATACCGGGACAGGGACGGGAGCACCATATATTTT.

The chain carries TRBV20-1 and TRBJ2-3; 9 bases agree with TRBD2. Germline CDR1 reads DFQATT; CDR2 reads SNEGSKA (reference sequence). V lost 4 bases, J lost 2 bases, and 7 bases stayed unmatched. The CDR3 extends over 15 amino acids. The CDR3 bases are TGCAGTGCTACTCTAGCGGGGAGTCTCACAGATACGCAGTATTTT. This gives the protein CSATLAGSLTDTQYF.

This clonotype was counted only a few times. The chain has TRBV10-3 and TRBJ2-1; D might be TRBD2 (6 bases). The CDR3 contains 12 residues. Trimming took 10 bases from V and 10 from J, leaving 17 bases between them. In germline, CDR1 is ENHRY, CDR2 SYGVKD. The CDR3 here is CATLGDTSEQFF. The CDR3 DNA is TGTGCCACCCTGGGGGATACTAGCGAGCAGTTCTTC.

This clonotype was seen a few times. The chain joins TRBV29-1 to TRBJ2-3, with D possibly matching TRBD1 (6 bases). V lost 2 bases and J 12 bases, leaving 12 bases between the germline ends. CDR3 length: 11 amino acids. The germline CDR1 and CDR2 sequences are SQVTM and ANQGSEA. CDR3 DNA: TGCAGCGTTGAAAAACAGGGTCCACAGTATTTT. Amino acids: CSVEKQGPQYF.

This clonotype was seen repeatedly, ten times or more. The V call is TRBV27, the J call TRBJ2-5, with no clear D. The ends were cut back, 3 bases at V and 0 bases at J, with 14 bases in the middle. This CDR3 has 16 residues. Germline CDR1 MNHEY, CDR2 SMNVEV (reference sequence). The CDR3 reads CASSLGRKLNQETQYF. The CDR3, as DNA: TGTGCCAGCAGTTTGGGCAGGAAATTAAACCAAGAGACCCAGTACTTC.

The rearrangement links TRBV11-2 to TRBJ1-1; the match to TRBD1 covers 7 bases. This CDR3 contains 11 residues. V dropped 6 bases and J dropped 11; count of bases not matched to a gene: 6. Germline V gene data show CDR1 as SGHAT and CDR2 as FQNNGV. In nucleotides, the CDR3 is TGTGCCAGCAGGTCTACAGGGGAGGCTTTCTTT. Amino acid sequence: CASRSTGEAFF.

The chain joins TRBV5-5 to TRBJ2-5; TRBD2 agrees at 13 bases. With the DNA end fitting TRBJ2-1 better, the J assignment may be wrong. Germline CDR1 reads SGHKS; CDR2 reads YYEKEE (reference sequence). This CDR3 has 18 amino acids. Written as DNA, the CDR3 is TGTGCCAGCAGCTCGCCACTCGGACTAGCGGGGGCTCTAAATGAGCAGTTCTTC. Its translation: CASSSPLGLAGALNEQFF.

The V call is TRBV6-6, the J call TRBJ2-1, with 8 bases matching TRBD1. Unmatched junction bases numbered 5, after V lost 2 bases and J lost 8 bases. The CDR3 runs to 14 residues. From germline, CDR1 is MNHNY and CDR2 SVGAGI (reference sequence). The CDR3 DNA is TGTGCCAGCAGTTACGCAGGGGGCGGCGATGAGCAGTTCTTC. The encoded protein is CASSYAGGGDEQFF.

V and J are TRBV4-2 and TRBJ2-7; 10 bases are shared with TRBD1. Germline V gives CDR1 LGHNA, CDR2 YNFKEQ. There are 16 residues in the CDR3. Losses at the gene ends were 3 bases for V and 2 bases for J; bases not matched to a gene: 7. The CDR3: CASSQADRGPTYEQYF. Written as DNA, the CDR3 is TGTGCCAGCAGCCAGGCCGACAGGGGGCCTACCTACGAGCAGTACTTC.

The sample holds a few counts of this clonotype. The chain carries TRBV5-1 and TRBJ1-4, with TRBD1 matching 8 bases. V shed 2 bases and J 5 bases; nucleotides not matched to a gene: 5. The CDR3 extends over 15 amino acids. Germline loops: CDR1 SGHRS, CDR2 YFSETQ. CDR3 coding DNA: TGCGCCAGCAGCTTTGACGGACAGGGCAATGAAAAACTGTTTTTT. Protein sequence: CASSFDGQGNEKLFF.